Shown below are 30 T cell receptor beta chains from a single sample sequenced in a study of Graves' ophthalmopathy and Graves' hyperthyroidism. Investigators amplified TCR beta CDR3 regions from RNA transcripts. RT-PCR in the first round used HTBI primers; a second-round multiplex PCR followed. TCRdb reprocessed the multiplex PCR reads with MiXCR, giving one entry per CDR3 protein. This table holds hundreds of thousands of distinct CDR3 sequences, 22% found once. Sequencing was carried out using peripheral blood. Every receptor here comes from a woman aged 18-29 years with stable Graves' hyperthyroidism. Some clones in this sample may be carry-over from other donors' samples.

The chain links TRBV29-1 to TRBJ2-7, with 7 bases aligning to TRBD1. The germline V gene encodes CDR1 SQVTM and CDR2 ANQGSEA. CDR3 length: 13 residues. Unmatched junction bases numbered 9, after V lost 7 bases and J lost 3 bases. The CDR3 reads CSAFAGGSYEQYF. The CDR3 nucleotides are TGCAGCGCCTTCGCAGGGGGTAGCTACGAGCAGTACTTC.

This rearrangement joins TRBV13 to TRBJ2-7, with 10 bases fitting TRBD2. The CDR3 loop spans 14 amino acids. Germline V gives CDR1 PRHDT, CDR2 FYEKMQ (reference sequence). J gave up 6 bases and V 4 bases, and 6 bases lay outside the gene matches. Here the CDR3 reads CASSSRGLAFEQYF. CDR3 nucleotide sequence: TGTGCCAGCAGCTCAAGGGGACTAGCGTTCGAGCAGTACTTC.

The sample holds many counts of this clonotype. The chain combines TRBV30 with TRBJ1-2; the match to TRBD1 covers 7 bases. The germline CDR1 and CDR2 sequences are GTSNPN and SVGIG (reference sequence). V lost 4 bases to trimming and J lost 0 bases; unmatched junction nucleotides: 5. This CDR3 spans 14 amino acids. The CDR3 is CAWTPTGTNYGYTF. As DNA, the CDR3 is TGTGCCTGGACACCGACAGGGACTAACTATGGCTACACCTTC.

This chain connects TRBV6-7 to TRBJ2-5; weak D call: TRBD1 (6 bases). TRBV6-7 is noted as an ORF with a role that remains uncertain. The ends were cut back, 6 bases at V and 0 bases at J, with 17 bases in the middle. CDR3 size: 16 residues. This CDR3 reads CASSYAPTGYQETQYF. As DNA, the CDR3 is TGTGCCAGCAGCTATGCTCCGACAGGATACCAAGAGACCCAGTACTTC.

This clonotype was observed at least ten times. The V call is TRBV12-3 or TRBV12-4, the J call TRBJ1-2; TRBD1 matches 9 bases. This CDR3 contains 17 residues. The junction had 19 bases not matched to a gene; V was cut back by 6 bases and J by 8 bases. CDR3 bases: TGTGCCAGCAGAAACTACCCACAGGGGGCCGGGGAGAGGGGCTACACCTTC. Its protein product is CASRNYPQGAGERGYTF.

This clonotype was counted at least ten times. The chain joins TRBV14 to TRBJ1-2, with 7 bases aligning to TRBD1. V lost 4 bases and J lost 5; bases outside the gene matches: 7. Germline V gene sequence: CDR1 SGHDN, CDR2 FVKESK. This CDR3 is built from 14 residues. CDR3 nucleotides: TGTGCCAGCAGCCTATACAGGGGACAGTATGGCTACACCTTC. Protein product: CASSLYRGQYGYTF.

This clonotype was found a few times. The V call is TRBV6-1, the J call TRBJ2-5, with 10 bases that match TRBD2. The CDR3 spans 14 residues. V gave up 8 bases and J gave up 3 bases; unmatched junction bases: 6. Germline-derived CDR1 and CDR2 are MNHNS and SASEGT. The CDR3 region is CASLSGRAKETQYF. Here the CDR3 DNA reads TGTGCCAGCCTCAGCGGGAGGGCCAAAGAGACCCAGTACTTC.

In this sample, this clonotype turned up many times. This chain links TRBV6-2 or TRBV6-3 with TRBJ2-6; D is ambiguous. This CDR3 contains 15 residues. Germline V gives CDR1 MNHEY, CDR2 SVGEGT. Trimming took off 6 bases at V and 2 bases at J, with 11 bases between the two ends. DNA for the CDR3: TGTGCCAGCAGGCCCACGGGCCCTGGGGCCAACGTCCTGACTTTC. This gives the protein CASRPTGPGANVLTF.

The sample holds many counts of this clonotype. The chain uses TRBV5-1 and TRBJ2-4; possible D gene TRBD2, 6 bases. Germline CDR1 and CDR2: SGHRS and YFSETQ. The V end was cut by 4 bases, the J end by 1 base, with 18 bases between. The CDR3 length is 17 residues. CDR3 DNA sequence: TGCGCCAGCAGCCCCCACCCGGAGGGAAGGGCCAAAAACATTCAGTACTTC. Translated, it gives CASSPHPEGRAKNIQYF.

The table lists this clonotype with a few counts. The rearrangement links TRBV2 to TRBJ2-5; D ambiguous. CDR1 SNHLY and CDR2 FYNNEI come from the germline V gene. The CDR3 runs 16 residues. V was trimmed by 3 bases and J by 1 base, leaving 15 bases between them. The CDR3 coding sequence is TGTGCCAGCAGTGATTGGACCCCTAGTTCCCAAGAGACCCAGTACTTC. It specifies CASSDWTPSSQETQYF.

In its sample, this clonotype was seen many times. CDR3 DNA sequence: TGTGCTAGTGGTTTCGCAGGACTAGCGGGAGGGCCTCACACCGGGGAGCTGTTTTTT. Its protein is CASGFAGLAGGPHTGELFF. The chain uses TRBV12-5 and TRBJ2-2, with 15 positions matching TRBD2. This CDR3 is built from 19 residues. Germline V gene data show CDR1 as LGHNT and CDR2 as FRNRAP. With 3 bases clipped from V and 3 bases from J, the junction kept 8 bases outside the gene matches.

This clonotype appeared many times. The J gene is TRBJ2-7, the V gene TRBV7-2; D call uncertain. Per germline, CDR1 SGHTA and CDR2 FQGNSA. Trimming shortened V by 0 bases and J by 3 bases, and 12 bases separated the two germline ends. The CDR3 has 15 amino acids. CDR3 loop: CASSLARPSVYEQYF. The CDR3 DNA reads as TGTGCCAGCAGCTTAGCTCGTCCAAGTGTCTACGAGCAGTACTTC.

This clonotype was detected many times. The CDR3 here is CASGGGSYEQYF. CDR3 DNA: TGTGCCAGTGGGGGCGGCTCCTACGAGCAGTACTTC. The chain has TRBV6-1 and TRBJ2-7, with a tentative D call TRBD1 (6 bases). CDR1 and CDR2 from the germline V gene are MNHNS and SASEGT. V was cut by 9 bases and J by 0 bases, with 9 bases left in between. The CDR3 runs to 12 residues.

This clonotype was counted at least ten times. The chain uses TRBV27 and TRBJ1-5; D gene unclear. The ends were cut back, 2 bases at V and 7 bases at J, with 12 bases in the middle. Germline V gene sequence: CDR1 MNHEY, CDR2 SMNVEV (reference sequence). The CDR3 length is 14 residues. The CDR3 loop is CASSLTTSLQPQHF. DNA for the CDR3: TGTGCCAGCAGTTTAACCACGTCCCTACAGCCCCAGCATTTT.

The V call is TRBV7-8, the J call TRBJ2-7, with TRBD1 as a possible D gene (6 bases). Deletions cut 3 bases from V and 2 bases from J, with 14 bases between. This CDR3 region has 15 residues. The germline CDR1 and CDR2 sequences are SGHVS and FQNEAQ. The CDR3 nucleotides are TGTGCCAGCAGCTTCACAGGGTTTGATACCTACGAGCAGTACTTC. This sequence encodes CASSFTGFDTYEQYF.

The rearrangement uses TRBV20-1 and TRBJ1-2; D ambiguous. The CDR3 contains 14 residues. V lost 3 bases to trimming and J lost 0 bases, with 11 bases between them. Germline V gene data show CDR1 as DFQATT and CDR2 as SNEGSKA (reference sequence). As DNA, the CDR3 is TGCAGTGCTAGCTCTGGCGGTACTAACTATGGCTACACCTTC. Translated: CSASSGGTNYGYTF.

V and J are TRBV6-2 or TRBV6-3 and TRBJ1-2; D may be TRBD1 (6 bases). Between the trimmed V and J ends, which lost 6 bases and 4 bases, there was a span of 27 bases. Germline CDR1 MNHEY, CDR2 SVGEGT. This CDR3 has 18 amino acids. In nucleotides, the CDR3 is TGTGCCAGCAGACGACAGGTGTCCTACGCCAGTGTGAGCTATGGCTACACCTTC. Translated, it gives CASRRQVSYASVSYGYTF.

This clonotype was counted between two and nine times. CDR3 sequence reads: CASSLDRAAGYTF. In DNA, the CDR3 is TGTGCCAGCAGCTTGGACAGGGCCGCTGGCTACACCTTC. The chain combines TRBV5-5 with TRBJ1-2; TRBD1 is a possible D gene (6 bases). The V gene's germline CDR1 is SGHKS and CDR2 YYEKEE (reference sequence). There are 13 residues in the CDR3. Trimming pared 0 bases from V and 7 bases from J, leaving 10 bases between.

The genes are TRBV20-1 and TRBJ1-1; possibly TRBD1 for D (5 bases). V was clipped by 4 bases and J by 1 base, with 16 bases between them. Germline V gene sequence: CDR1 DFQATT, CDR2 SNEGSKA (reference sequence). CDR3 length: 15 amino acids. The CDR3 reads CSAKNFGGRNTEAFF. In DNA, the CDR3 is TGCAGTGCTAAGAATTTTGGGGGAAGGAACACTGAAGCTTTCTTT.

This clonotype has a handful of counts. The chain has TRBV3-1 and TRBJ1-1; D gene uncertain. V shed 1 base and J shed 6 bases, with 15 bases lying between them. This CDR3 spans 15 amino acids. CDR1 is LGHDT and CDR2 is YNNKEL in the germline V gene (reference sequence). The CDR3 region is CASSQGVEKVAEAFF. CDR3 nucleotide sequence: TGTGCCAGCAGCCAAGGGGTCGAAAAGGTCGCTGAAGCTTTCTTT. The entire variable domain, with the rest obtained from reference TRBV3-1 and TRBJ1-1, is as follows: DTAVSQTPKYLVTQMGNDKSIKCEQNLGHDTMYWYKQDSKKFLKIMFSYNNKELIINETVPNRFSPKSPDKAHLNLHINSLELGDSAVYFCASSQGVEKVAEAFFGQGTRLTVV.

The CDR3 reads CASSYYRGYEQYF. In nucleotides, the CDR3 is TGTGCCAGCAGTTACTACAGGGGGTACGAGCAGTACTTC. This chain uses TRBV6-5 with TRBJ2-7; 8 bases agree with TRBD1. The V segment lost 1 base and the J segment 4 bases; nucleotides outside the gene matches: 0. Germline assignment: CDR1 MNHEY and CDR2 SVGAGI. The CDR3 sequence is 13 residues long.

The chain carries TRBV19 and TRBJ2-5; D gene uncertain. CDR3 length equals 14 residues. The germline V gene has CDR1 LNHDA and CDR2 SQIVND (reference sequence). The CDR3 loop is CAVDTYTPRETQYF. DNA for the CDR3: TGTGCGGTCGACACCTACACCCCGCGAGAGACCCAGTACTTC.

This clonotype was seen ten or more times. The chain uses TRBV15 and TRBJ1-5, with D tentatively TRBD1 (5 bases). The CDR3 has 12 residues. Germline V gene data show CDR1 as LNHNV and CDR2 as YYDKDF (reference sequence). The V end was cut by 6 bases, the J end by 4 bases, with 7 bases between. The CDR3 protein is CATRGLNQPQHF. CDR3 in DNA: TGTGCCACCAGGGGGCTTAATCAGCCCCAGCATTTT.

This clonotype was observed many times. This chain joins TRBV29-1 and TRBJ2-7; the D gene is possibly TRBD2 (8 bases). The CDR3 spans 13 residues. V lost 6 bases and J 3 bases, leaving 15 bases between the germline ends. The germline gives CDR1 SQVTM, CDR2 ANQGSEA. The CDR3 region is CSVAAGDSYEQYF. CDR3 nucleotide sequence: TGCAGCGTCGCAGCGGGGGACAGCTACGAGCAGTACTTC.

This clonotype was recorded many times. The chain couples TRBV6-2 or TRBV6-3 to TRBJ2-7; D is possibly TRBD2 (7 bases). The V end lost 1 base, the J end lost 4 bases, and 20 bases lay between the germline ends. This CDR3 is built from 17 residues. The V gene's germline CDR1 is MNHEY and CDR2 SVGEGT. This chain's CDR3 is CASSYLPLTGGRYEQYF. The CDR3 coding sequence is TGTGCCAGCAGTTACTTGCCACTCACCGGGGGGCGTTACGAGCAGTACTTC.

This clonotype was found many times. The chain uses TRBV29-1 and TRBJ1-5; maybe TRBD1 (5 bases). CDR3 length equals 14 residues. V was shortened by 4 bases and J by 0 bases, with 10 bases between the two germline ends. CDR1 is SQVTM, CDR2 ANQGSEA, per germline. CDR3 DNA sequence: TGCAGCGTTGCGCAGGGTTATAGCAATCAGCCCCAGCATTTT. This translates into CSVAQGYSNQPQHF.

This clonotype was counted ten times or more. The CDR3 spells CATNSLNTEAFF. CDR3 sequence (DNA): TGTGCCACGAATTCTCTGAACACTGAAGCTTTCTTT. The chain carries TRBV6-1 and TRBJ1-1; D remains ambiguous. V shed 10 bases and J shed 0 bases, with 9 bases lying between them. The CDR3 extends over 12 amino acids. CDR1 and CDR2 (germline): MNHNS, SASEGT.

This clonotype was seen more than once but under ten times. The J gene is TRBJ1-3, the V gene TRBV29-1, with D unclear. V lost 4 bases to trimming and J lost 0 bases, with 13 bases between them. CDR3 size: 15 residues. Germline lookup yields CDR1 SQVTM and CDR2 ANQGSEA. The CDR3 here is CSVGRDTYSGNTIYF. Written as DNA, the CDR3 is TGCAGCGTTGGCCGAGACACCTACTCTGGAAACACCATATATTTT.

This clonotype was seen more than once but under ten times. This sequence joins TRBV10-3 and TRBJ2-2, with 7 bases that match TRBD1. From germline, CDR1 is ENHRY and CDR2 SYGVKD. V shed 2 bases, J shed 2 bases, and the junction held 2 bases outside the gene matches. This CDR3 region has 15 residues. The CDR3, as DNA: TGTGCCATCAGTGAGGGACAGGCAAACACCGGGGAGCTGTTTTTT. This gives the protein CAISEGQANTGELFF.

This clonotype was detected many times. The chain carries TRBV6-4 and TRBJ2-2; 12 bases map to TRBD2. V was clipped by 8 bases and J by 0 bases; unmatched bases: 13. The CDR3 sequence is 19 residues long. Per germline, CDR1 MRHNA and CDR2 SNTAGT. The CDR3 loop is CASPPAASGGGTNTGELFF. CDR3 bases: TGTGCCAGCCCTCCGGCGGCTAGCGGGGGGGGGACGAACACCGGGGAGCTGTTTTTT.